This T cell receptor (beta chain) was observed in a study of T-cell memory formation after mild COVID-19. General observations from the study: Clones that contracted clustered mainly in CM and EM if CD4+ and in EMRA if CD8+. Clones contracting over day 15 to 85 were CD4/CD8 balanced, with later expanders leaning CD4+.

Trimming removed 10 bases at V and 4 bases at J, with 23 bases between. The CDR3 has 15 amino acids. The germline V gene encodes CDR1 MDHEN and CDR2 SYDVKM. Remarks on this clonotype: What it binds is not known.

TCRdb re-derived calls from the 5' RACE reads in MiXCR, one entry per CDR3 protein. The repertoire holds 350,000 to 500,000 distinct CDR3 sequences, with roughly 18% as singletons. The chain couples TRBV28 to TRBJ2-7; a possible D gene is TRBD1 (6 bases). Sequencing was performed on PBMCs or a T cell subset sorted from them (not recorded which). The clonotype comes from a man aged 18 to 30 who had mild COVID-19 (a few samples of this study predate the infection). Cell type and time point are not known. CDR3: CATRHRDTAEYEQYV. The CDR3 nucleotides read TGTGCCACCCGCCACCGGGACACAGCAGAGTACGAGCAGTACGTC.